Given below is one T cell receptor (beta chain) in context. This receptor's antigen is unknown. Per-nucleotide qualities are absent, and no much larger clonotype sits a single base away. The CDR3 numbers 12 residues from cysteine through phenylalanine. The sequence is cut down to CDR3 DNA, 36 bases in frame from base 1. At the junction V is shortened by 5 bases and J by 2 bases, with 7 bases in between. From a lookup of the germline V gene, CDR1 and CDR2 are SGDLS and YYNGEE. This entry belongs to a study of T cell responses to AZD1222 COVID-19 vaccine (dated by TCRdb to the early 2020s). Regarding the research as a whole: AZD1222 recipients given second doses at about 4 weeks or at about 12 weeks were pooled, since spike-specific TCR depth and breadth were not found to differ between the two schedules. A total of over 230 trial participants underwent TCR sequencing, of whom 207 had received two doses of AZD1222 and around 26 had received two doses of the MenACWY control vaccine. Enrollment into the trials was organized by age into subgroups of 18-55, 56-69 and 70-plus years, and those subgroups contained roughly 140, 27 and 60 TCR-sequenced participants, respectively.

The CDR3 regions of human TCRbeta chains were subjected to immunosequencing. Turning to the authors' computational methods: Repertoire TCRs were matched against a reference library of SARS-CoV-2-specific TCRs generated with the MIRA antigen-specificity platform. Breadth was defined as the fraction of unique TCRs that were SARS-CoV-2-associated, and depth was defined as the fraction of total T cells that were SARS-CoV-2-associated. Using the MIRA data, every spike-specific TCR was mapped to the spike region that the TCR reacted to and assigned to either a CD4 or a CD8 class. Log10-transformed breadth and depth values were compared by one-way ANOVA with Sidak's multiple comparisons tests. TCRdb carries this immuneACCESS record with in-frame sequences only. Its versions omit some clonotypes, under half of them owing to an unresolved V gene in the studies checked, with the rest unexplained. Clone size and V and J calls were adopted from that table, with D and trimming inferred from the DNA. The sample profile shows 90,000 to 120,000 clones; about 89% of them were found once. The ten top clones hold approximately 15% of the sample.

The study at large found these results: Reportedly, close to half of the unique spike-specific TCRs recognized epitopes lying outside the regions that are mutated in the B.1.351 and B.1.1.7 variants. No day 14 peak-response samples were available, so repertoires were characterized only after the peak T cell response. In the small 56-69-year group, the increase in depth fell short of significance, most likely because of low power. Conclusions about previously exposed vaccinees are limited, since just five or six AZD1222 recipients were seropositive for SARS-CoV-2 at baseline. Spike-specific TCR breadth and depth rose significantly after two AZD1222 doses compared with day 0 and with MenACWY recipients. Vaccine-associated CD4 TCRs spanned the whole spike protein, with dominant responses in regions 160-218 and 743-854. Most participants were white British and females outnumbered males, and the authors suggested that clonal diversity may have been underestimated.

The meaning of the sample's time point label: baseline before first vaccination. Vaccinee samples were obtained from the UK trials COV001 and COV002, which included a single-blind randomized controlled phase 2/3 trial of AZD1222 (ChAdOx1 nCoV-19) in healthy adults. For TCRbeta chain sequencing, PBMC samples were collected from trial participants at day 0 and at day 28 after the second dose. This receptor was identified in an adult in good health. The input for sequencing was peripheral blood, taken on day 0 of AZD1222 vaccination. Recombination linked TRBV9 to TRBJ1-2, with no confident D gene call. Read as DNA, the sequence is TGTGCCAGCAGTTCGGTCAACTATGGCTACACCTTC. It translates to CASSSVNYGYTF. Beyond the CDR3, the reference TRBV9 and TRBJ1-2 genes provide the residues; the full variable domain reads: DSGVTQTPKHLITATGQRVTLRCSPRSGDLSVYWYQQSLDQGLQFLIQYYNGEERAKGNILERFSAQQFPDLHSELNLSSLELGDSALYFCASSSVNYGYTFGSGTRLTVV.